What follows are 9 T cell receptor beta chains derived from one specimen sequenced in a study of T cell responses to AZD1222 COVID-19 vaccine. Method: immunoSEQ multiplex PCR; TCRdb's copy keeps in-frame clones and lacks some. The sample has some 170,000 clones, about 90% seen once. The sample consisted of peripheral blood, taken 28 days after the second dose of the MenACWY control vaccine. These receptor sequences come from an adult who received the MenACWY meningococcal vaccine as a control.

The chain couples TRBV5-4 to TRBJ1-1; 8 nucleotides align to TRBD1. The CDR3 is made up of 16 amino acids. J gave up 3 bases and V 7 bases, and 14 bases lay outside the gene matches. CDR1 and CDR2 (germline): SGHNT, YYREEE (reference sequence). The CDR3 sequence is CASALTLDRVDTEAFF. For the CDR3, the DNA is TGTGCCAGCGCCTTGACACTGGACAGGGTGGACACTGAAGCTTTCTTT.

The V and J genes are TRBV27 and TRBJ2-6; D remains ambiguous. Trimming stripped 3 bases from V and 4 bases from J, with 10 bases between. CDR1 is MNHEY and CDR2 is SMNVEV in the germline V gene (reference sequence). This CDR3 has 15 amino acids. CDR3 protein: CASSFKGTGANVLTF. CDR3 in DNA: TGTGCCAGCAGTTTCAAGGGCACCGGGGCCAACGTCCTGACTTTC.

V and J are TRBV11-2 and TRBJ2-1, with 13 positions matching TRBD2. The V gene end was trimmed by 5 bases and the J gene end by 0 bases; junction bases not matched to a gene: 7. The CDR3 covers 18 residues. The germline CDR1 and CDR2 sequences are SGHAT and FQNNGV. CDR3 DNA: TGTGCCAGCAGCGGACTAGCGGGAGTGACCAGCTCCTACAATGAGCAGTTCTTC. It is translated as CASSGLAGVTSSYNEQFF.

The chain carries TRBV5-1 and TRBJ1-3, with 7 bases aligning to TRBD1. Germline CDR1 and CDR2: SGHRS and YFSETQ. The J segment lost 2 bases and the V segment lost 5 bases, leaving 7 bases of the junction unmatched. The CDR3 has 15 residues. The CDR3 region has the DNA TGCGCCAGCAGTCCTGGACAGGTAGCTGGAAACACCATATATTTT. It yields the protein CASSPGQVAGNTIYF.

This sequence joins TRBV7-9 and TRBJ2-5; D may be TRBD2 (6 bases). Germline CDR1 and CDR2: SEHNR and FQNEAQ (reference sequence). V lost 5 bases and J 0 bases, leaving 7 bases between the germline ends. CDR3 length: 13 residues. The CDR3 nucleotides read TGTGCCAGCAGCCGGGAGTACCAAGAGACCCAGTACTTC. It is translated as CASSREYQETQYF.

V usage is TRBV7-9 and J usage is TRBJ2-5; D not resolved. Trimming took off 5 bases at V and 2 bases at J, with 0 bases between the two ends. This CDR3 is built from 10 residues. Germline CDR1 is SEHNR and CDR2 is FQNEAQ (reference sequence). CDR3 in DNA: TGTGCCAGCAGCCAAGAGACCCAGTACTTC. Protein product: CASSQETQYF.

This chain connects TRBV7-9 to TRBJ1-5; D remains unclear. Trimming removed 5 bases at V and 3 bases at J, with 5 bases between. Germline-derived CDR1 and CDR2 are SEHNR and FQNEAQ (reference sequence). The CDR3 length is 12 residues. The CDR3 DNA reads TGTGCCAGCAGCCCCGACAATCAGCCCCAGCATTTT. It encodes CASSPDNQPQHF.

This clone was counted a single time. The chain joins TRBV7-2 to TRBJ2-1, with TRBD2 identical over 7 bases. Germline V gene lookup returns CDR1 SGHTA and CDR2 FQGNSA. After removal of 6 bases from V and 9 bases from J, the junction contained 14 bases not matched to a gene. The CDR3 spans 15 residues. Here the CDR3 reads CASRPTSATGGEQFF. CDR3 coding DNA: TGTGCCAGCAGACCCACTAGCGCCACCGGAGGTGAGCAGTTCTTC. Full variable domain (outside the CDR3, taken from reference TRBV7-2 and TRBJ2-1): GAGVSQSPSNKVTEKGKDVELRCDPISGHTALYWYRQSLGQGLEFLIYFQGNSAPDKSGLPSDRFSAERTGGSVSTLTIQRTQQEDSAVYLCASRPTSATGGEQFFGPGTRLTVL.

This rearrangement joins TRBV18 to TRBJ2-2; no firm D call. This CDR3 comprises 14 residues. Germline CDR1 and CDR2: KGHSH and LQKENI. Trimming removed 8 bases at V and 1 base at J, with 11 bases between. The chain's CDR3 is CASKTVWNTGELFF. The CDR3 region has the DNA TGTGCCAGCAAGACGGTCTGGAACACCGGGGAGCTGTTTTTT.